The 26 T cell receptor beta chains below come from one sample, sequenced in a study of control samples from healthy donors and cancer patients. Using immunoSEQ multiplex PCR, the repertoire was profiled, and TCRdb retains in-frame clones only, with some absent. This table holds about 57,000 clones, 94% found once. The sample consisted of blood. These receptor sequences come from a man aged 30 to 39 in good health.

This chain connects TRBV30 to TRBJ2-3; TRBD1 matches at 7 bases. J lost 2 bases, V lost 1 base, and 3 bases had no gene match. The CDR3 length is 14 residues. Germline V lookup: CDR1 GTSNPN, CDR2 SVGIG (reference sequence). CDR3 DNA: TGTGCCTGGAGTGCAGGGGGTCACACAGATACGCAGTATTTT. Translation gives CAWSAGGHTDTQYF.

The chain combines TRBV11-2 with TRBJ2-5; D gene ambiguous. The CDR3 spans 15 residues. Trimming cost V 2 bases and J 4 bases, with 14 bases left between them. Per germline, CDR1 SGHAT and CDR2 FQNNGV. In DNA form, the CDR3 reads TGTGCCAGCAGCTTATTATACAACGGGCGAGAGACCCAGTACTTC. Encoded protein: CASSLLYNGRETQYF.

The CDR3 region has the DNA TGTGCCACCAGTGAACAGGACGGCTACGAGCAGTACTTC. Translation: CATSEQDGYEQYF. This chain uses TRBV24-1 with TRBJ2-7; D possibly corresponds to TRBD1 (5 bases). V lost 4 bases and J 3 bases, leaving 9 bases between the germline ends. This CDR3 is built from 13 residues. The germline CDR1 and CDR2 sequences are KGHDR and SFDVKD.

The chain carries TRBV7-2 and TRBJ1-5; D call uncertain. The ends were cut back, 5 bases at V and 6 bases at J, with 14 bases in the middle. This CDR3 comprises 14 residues. CDR1 is SGHTA and CDR2 is FQGNSA in the germline V gene. The CDR3 DNA reads TGTGCCAGCAGCCCGTGGGGTACCGGTCAGCCCCAGCATTTT. Translating gives CASSPWGTGQPQHF.

This chain connects TRBV10-3 to TRBJ1-5, with D unclear. The CDR3 is 12 amino acids. V was cut by 7 bases and J by 1 base, with 5 bases left in between. Per the germline V gene, CDR1 is ENHRY and CDR2 is SYGVKD. The chain's CDR3 is CAINTSNQPQHF. CDR3 nucleotides: TGTGCCATCAATACAAGCAATCAGCCCCAGCATTTT.

This clone has only one observation. The CDR3 is CASSWDRQGVGEKLFF. CDR3 in DNA: TGTGCCAGCAGTTGGGACAGACAGGGGGTCGGAGAAAAACTGTTTTTT. This chain uses TRBV6-5 with TRBJ1-4; TRBD1 matches 9 bases. With V trimmed by 4 bases and J by 8 bases, 11 bases remained unmatched. The CDR3 spans 16 residues. The germline V gene has CDR1 MNHEY and CDR2 SVGAGI.

This chain joins TRBV7-2 and TRBJ1-1, with no clear D. V lost 1 base and J 0 bases, leaving 9 bases between the germline ends. Germline CDR1 reads SGHTA; CDR2 reads FQGNSA. There are 15 residues in the CDR3. Written as DNA, the CDR3 is TGTGCCAGCAGCTTAGTAAGCAGAATGAACACTGAAGCTTTCTTT. Protein product: CASSLVSRMNTEAFF. Drawing the rest from reference TRBV7-2 and TRBJ1-1, the complete variable domain is GAGVSQSPSNKVTEKGKDVELRCDPISGHTALYWYRQSLGQGLEFLIYFQGNSAPDKSGLPSDRFSAERTGGSVSTLTIQRTQQEDSAVYLCASSLVSRMNTEAFFGQGTRLTVV.

The CDR3 reads CASSNTGYEGGYTF. The CDR3 nucleotides read TGTGCCAGCAGCAATACGGGCTACGAGGGCGGCTACACCTTC. The chain joins TRBV7-3 to TRBJ1-2; D gene unclear. Germline V gene sequence: CDR1 SGHTA, CDR2 FQGTGA. Trimming took 5 bases from V and 8 from J, leaving 18 bases between them. The CDR3 length is 14 residues.

The V call is TRBV7-2, the J call TRBJ2-7, with 11 bases matching TRBD2. This CDR3 has 14 amino acids. Per germline, CDR1 SGHTA and CDR2 FQGNSA. V shed 5 bases, J shed 3 bases, and the junction held 3 bases outside the gene matches. CDR3 protein: CASSVTSGGYEQYF. The CDR3 coding sequence is TGTGCCAGCAGCGTAACTAGCGGGGGCTACGAGCAGTACTTC.

This chain joins TRBV6-5 and TRBJ2-4, with D unclear. Germline-derived CDR1 and CDR2 are MNHEY and SVGAGI. V lost 0 bases to trimming and J lost 0 bases, with 9 bases between them. The CDR3 runs to 16 residues. The DNA for the CDR3 is TGTGCCAGCAGTTACTCGGGCTCGAGAGCCAAAAACATTCAGTACTTC. This translates into CASSYSGSRAKNIQYF.

The rearrangement joins TRBV4-2 to TRBJ2-3, with 8 bases aligning to TRBD1. V shed 1 base and J 6 bases; nucleotides not matched to a gene: 24. CDR1 and CDR2 (germline): LGHNA, YNFKEQ. The CDR3 totals 21 residues. The CDR3 sequence is CASSQAFSGTGNGVRVDTQYF. CDR3 nucleotides: TGTGCCAGCAGCCAAGCTTTCTCCGGGACAGGAAACGGAGTCCGTGTTGATACGCAGTATTTT.

The V call is TRBV7-2, the J call TRBJ1-2, with 9 bases that match TRBD1. Trimming at V came to 2 bases and at J to 8 bases, leaving 9 bases not matched to a gene. Germline CDR1 reads SGHTA; CDR2 reads FQGNSA. The CDR3 length is 15 residues. CDR3 nucleotides: TGTGCCAGCAGCTTATCCGGGACAGGGTCTTCGGGCTACACCTTC. Translated: CASSLSGTGSSGYTF.

The chain carries TRBV10-2 and TRBJ2-4; TRBD2 matches at 14 bases. This CDR3 spans 15 amino acids. Germline V lookup: CDR1 WSHSY, CDR2 SAAADI. The V and J ends lost 6 bases and 7 bases, in that order; junction bases with no gene match: 5. The CDR3 nucleotides are TGCGCCAGCAGCGGGACTAGCGGGAGTTGGAACATTCAGTACTTC. Its translation is CASSGTSGSWNIQYF.

The V gene is TRBV5-8, the J gene TRBJ2-2, with D perhaps TRBD2 (6 bases). The CDR3 spans 15 residues. The germline gives CDR1 SGHTS, CDR2 YDEGEE. V shed 6 bases and J shed 4 bases, with 16 bases lying between them. The CDR3 reads CASTQGLQTTGELFF. The CDR3 DNA reads TGTGCCAGCACCCAGGGACTTCAGACCACCGGGGAGCTGTTTTTT.

The chain joins TRBV4-2 to TRBJ2-1; 16 nucleotides line up with TRBD2. CDR3 length: 19 residues. J lost 6 bases, V lost 4 bases, and 12 bases had no gene match. Germline lookup yields CDR1 LGHNA and CDR2 YNFKEQ. In DNA, the CDR3 is TGTGCCAGCAGCCCCCACGTGGGACTAGCGGGAGGGCACGGCAATGAGCAGTTCTTC. Its translation is CASSPHVGLAGGHGNEQFF.

The chain couples TRBV19 to TRBJ2-7, with D possibly being TRBD2 (6 bases). The V end was cut by 3 bases, the J end by 0 bases, with 15 bases between. Germline V gene data show CDR1 as LNHDA and CDR2 as SQIVND (reference sequence). The CDR3 is made up of 16 amino acids. CDR3 residues: CASSIGGTGSSYEQYF. The CDR3 nucleotides read TGTGCCAGTAGTATTGGTGGGACTGGGAGCTCCTACGAGCAGTACTTC. The full variable domain, rest sourced from reference TRBV19 and TRBJ2-7, is DGGITQSPKYLFRKEGQNVTLSCEQNLNHDAMYWYRQDPGQGLRLIYYSQIVNDFQKGDIAEGYSVSREKKESFPLTVTSAQKNPTAFYLCASSIGGTGSSYEQYFGPGTRLTVT.

In regard to this clone: The sample has other DNA sequences that encode this CDR3 too. The CDR3 reads CASSAPPTFLGGNTIYF. In nucleotides, the CDR3 is TGTGCCAGCAGTGCCCCCCCGACCTTCTTAGGGGGAAACACCATATATTTT. The chain links TRBV6-1 to TRBJ1-3; D gene uncertain. Trimming took 4 bases from V and 4 from J, leaving 20 bases between them. Germline-derived CDR1 and CDR2 are MNHNS and SASEGT. This CDR3 is built from 17 residues.

This chain uses TRBV13 with TRBJ1-6; 8 positions agree with TRBD1. This CDR3 has 17 amino acids. Germline trimming cut 3 bases from V and 6 bases from J; bases unmatched to any gene: 10. Germline V CDR1 and CDR2: PRHDT, FYEKMQ (reference sequence). Here the CDR3 reads CASSFIRGGQGNSPLHF. Here the CDR3 DNA reads TGTGCCAGCAGCTTTATTCGGGGAGGACAGGGTAATTCACCCCTCCACTTT.

In this sample, this clone turned up once. The V and J genes are TRBV27 and TRBJ1-5, with a tentative D call TRBD1 (6 bases). The germline V gene encodes CDR1 MNHEY and CDR2 SMNVEV (reference sequence). This CDR3 region has 17 residues. The V gene lost 2 bases and the J gene lost 6 bases, with 20 bases spanning the gap. In nucleotides, the CDR3 is TGTGCCAGCAGTTTAGTAGGCACAGGGACTGGGTTTCAGCCCCAGCATTTT. This codes for CASSLVGTGTGFQPQHF.

This chain joins TRBV7-6 and TRBJ2-5; TRBD2 might be the D (7 bases). Trimming shortened V by 1 base and J by 5 bases, and 17 bases separated the two germline ends. The CDR3 sequence is 16 residues long. Germline assignment: CDR1 SGHVS and CDR2 FNYEAQ. This CDR3 reads CASSLGVRGPRETQYF. The CDR3 nucleotides are TGTGCCAGCAGCTTAGGTGTGCGGGGGCCCAGGGAGACCCAGTACTTC.

The chain has TRBV19 and TRBJ1-4; 10 positions match TRBD1. Losses at the gene ends were 8 bases for V and 7 bases for J; bases not matched to a gene: 4. CDR3 length equals 13 residues. The germline gives CDR1 LNHDA, CDR2 SQIVND (reference sequence). CDR3 sequence reads: CASSRQGAEKLFF. The CDR3 coding sequence is TGTGCCAGTTCCCGACAGGGGGCTGAAAAACTGTTTTTT.

The CDR3 protein is CASSLLGDQPQHF. The CDR3 coding sequence is TGTGCCAGCAGCTTATTAGGGGATCAGCCCCAGCATTTT. The chain couples TRBV7-3 to TRBJ1-5; D may be TRBD1 (5 bases). V dropped 2 bases and J dropped 5 bases, with 7 bases sitting between them. CDR3 length equals 13 residues. Germline CDR1 and CDR2: SGHTA and FQGTGA.

Note on this clone: The same CDR3 arises from other DNA sequences in this sample as well. CDR3 nucleotide sequence: TGTGCCAGCAGCGTCGGGACAGCCTACGAGCAGTACTTC. Translated, it gives CASSVGTAYEQYF. The V and J genes are TRBV9 and TRBJ2-7; 7 bases map to TRBD1. The germline CDR1 and CDR2 sequences are SGDLS and YYNGEE. V was pared by 2 bases and J by 2 bases, with 1 base of the junction left unmatched. This CDR3 spans 13 amino acids.

This clone was counted between two and nine times. Other DNA sequences from this sample encode an identical CDR3 as well. V and J are TRBV18 and TRBJ2-3; no definite D call. Germline V CDR1 and CDR2: KGHSH, LQKENI. The length of the CDR3 is 12 residues. The V end lost 3 bases, the J end lost 3 bases, and 4 bases lay between the germline ends. CDR3 DNA: TGTGCCAGCTCACCCGGGACAGATACGCAGTATTTT. It is translated as CASSPGTDTQYF.

This chain joins TRBV28 and TRBJ1-2, with D possibly matching TRBD1 (5 bases). There are 14 residues in the CDR3. The V end was cut by 3 bases, the J end by 4 bases, with 12 bases between. Germline V lookup: CDR1 MDHEN, CDR2 SYDVKM. The CDR3 region is CASSLRGDLYGYTF. The CDR3 DNA is TGTGCCAGCAGTTTGAGGGGTGACCTCTATGGCTACACCTTC.

The chain carries TRBV4-2 and TRBJ2-2; 9 positions match TRBD1. Trimming took 0 bases from V and 4 from J; bases not matched to a gene: 9. CDR1 LGHNA and CDR2 YNFKEQ come from the germline V gene. There are 18 residues in the CDR3. DNA for the CDR3: TGTGCCAGCAGCCAAGATCCTTGGGGGACAGGGACCACCGGGGAGCTGTTTTTT. Translation gives CASSQDPWGTGTTGELFF.